The 11 T cell receptor beta chains listed next were all sequenced from one sample in a study of PD-1 blockade in classical Hodgkin lymphoma. The table came from immunoSEQ multiplex PCR; TCRdb's copy has only in-frame clones and leaves some out. The sample carries 35,000 to 50,000 clones, approximately 70% recorded once. The patients all showed relapse after autologous stem cell transplantation, while their brentuximab vedotin exposure varied. The source material was peripheral blood mononuclear cells (PBMCs), sampled before the second cycle of nivolumab. Receptors originate from a human donor with classical Hodgkin lymphoma.

The CDR3 DNA reads TGTGCCAGCAGCCCGCGACCGGGACAGTTCTACGAGCAGTACTTC. This encodes CASSPRPGQFYEQYF. J is TRBJ2-7 and V is TRBV6-5; 7 positions agree with TRBD1. The length of the CDR3 is 15 residues. Germline CDR1 reads MNHEY; CDR2 reads SVGAGI. V gave up 6 bases and J gave up 3 bases; unmatched junction bases: 11.

The chain joins TRBV7-9 to TRBJ2-7; D perhaps matches TRBD1 (5 bases). Germline lookup yields CDR1 SEHNR and CDR2 FQNEAQ (reference sequence). Between the trimmed V and J ends, which lost 2 bases and 7 bases, there was a span of 9 bases. The CDR3 contains 12 residues. In DNA form, the CDR3 reads TGTGCCAGCAGCTTACCACAGGTTGAGCAGTACTTC. Its protein product is CASSLPQVEQYF. The entire variable domain, with the rest obtained from reference TRBV7-9 and TRBJ2-7, is as follows: DTGVSQNPRHKITKRGQNVTFRCDPISEHNRLYWYRQTLGQGPEFLTYFQNEAQLEKSRLLSDRFSAERPKGSFSTLEIQRTEQGDSAMYLCASSLPQVEQYFGPGTRLTVT.

The gene calls are TRBV6-5 and TRBJ2-1; 8 bases agree with TRBD2. CDR1 is MNHEY, CDR2 SVGAGI, per germline. The trim removed 4 bases at V and 8 bases at J, leaving 4 bases unmatched. This CDR3 is built from 13 residues. The CDR3 sequence: CASSSTGGHEQFF. The CDR3 nucleotides are TGTGCCAGCAGTTCGACGGGGGGGCATGAGCAGTTCTTC.

This sequence joins TRBV9 and TRBJ1-2, with D perhaps matching TRBD1 (6 bases). V was clipped by 0 bases and J by 5 bases, with 29 bases between them. The CDR3 loop spans 20 amino acids. Germline CDR1 reads SGDLS; CDR2 reads YYNGEE. The CDR3 protein is CASSVEGRLGNYRDGYGYTF. For the CDR3, the DNA is TGTGCCAGCAGCGTAGAAGGGAGACTCGGGAACTACAGGGATGGATATGGCTACACCTTC.

The chain employs TRBV6-6 and TRBJ2-7, with TRBD1 matching 8 bases. This CDR3 has 14 amino acids. Germline CDR1 MNHNY, CDR2 SVGAGI (reference sequence). V shed 7 bases and J 2 bases; nucleotides not matched to a gene: 7. CDR3 nucleotides: TGTGCCAGCACCCCCGGGACAGGAACCTACGAGCAGTACTTC. Encoded protein: CASTPGTGTYEQYF.

This chain uses TRBV7-3 with TRBJ2-3, with D maybe TRBD2 (5 bases). V was pared by 2 bases and J by 3 bases, with 9 bases between. Per the germline V gene, CDR1 is SGHTA and CDR2 is FQGTGA. The CDR3 consists of 14 residues. The CDR3 nucleotides read TGTGCCAGCAGCTTAGGTTCGGGGACAGATACGCAGTATTTT. Protein product: CASSLGSGTDTQYF.

This clone was observed a few times. V gene TRBV30 combines with J gene TRBJ2-3; D gene unclear. Germline CDR1 is GTSNPN and CDR2 is SVGIG (reference sequence). The CDR3 is 13 amino acids. V was clipped by 3 bases and J by 0 bases, with 7 bases between them. As DNA, the CDR3 is TGTGCCTGGAGCGCTCTGAGCACAGATACGCAGTATTTT. Its translation is CAWSALSTDTQYF.

V usage is TRBV28 and J usage is TRBJ1-4; D unclear. The V gene lost 3 bases and the J gene lost 4 bases, with 21 bases spanning the gap. Per the germline V gene, CDR1 is MDHEN and CDR2 is SYDVKM. The CDR3 runs to 18 residues. The CDR3 spells CASSFGPGSGESNEKLFF. CDR3 DNA: TGTGCCAGCAGTTTTGGCCCCGGGTCGGGAGAGAGTAATGAAAAACTGTTTTTT. The full variable domain, completed using reference TRBV28 and TRBJ1-4, is DVKVTQSSRYLVKRTGEKVFLECVQDMDHENMFWYRQDPGLGLRLIYFSYDVKMKEKGDIPEGYSVSREKKERFSLILESASTNQTSMYLCASSFGPGSGESNEKLFFGSGTQLSVL.

The genes are TRBV6-6 and TRBJ2-7; possible D gene TRBD1, 5 bases. The germline V and J ends were trimmed by 2 bases and 2 bases, with 10 bases remaining between them. Germline V gene lookup returns CDR1 MNHNY and CDR2 SVGAGI (reference sequence). This CDR3 spans 14 amino acids. The DNA for the CDR3 is TGTGCCAGCAGTTACGCGACAGAGGCCTACGAGCAGTACTTC. This codes for CASSYATEAYEQYF.

The chain is built from TRBV19 and TRBJ2-1, with 9 bases aligning to TRBD1. The trim removed 7 bases at V and 3 bases at J, leaving 4 bases unmatched. Germline CDR1 reads LNHDA; CDR2 reads SQIVND (reference sequence). The CDR3 covers 14 residues. CDR3 nucleotides: TGTGCCAGTATTGCGGGACAGGGCTACAATGAGCAGTTCTTC. Translated: CASIAGQGYNEQFF.

This chain connects TRBV7-9 to TRBJ1-2; TRBD1 aligns across 8 bases. The CDR3 is 14 amino acids. The junction had 4 bases not matched to a gene; V was cut back by 1 base and J by 6 bases. In germline, CDR1 is SEHNR, CDR2 FQNEAQ (reference sequence). CDR3 coding DNA: TGTGCCAGCAGCTTAGTCAGGGGGCACGATGGCTACACCTTC. This sequence encodes CASSLVRGHDGYTF.